The present TCR beta chain was sequenced within a study of metastatic and nonmetastatic thyroid tumors. Overall study: A comparison of repertoires was made across blood and tumor or nodule tissue from malignant and benign thyroid patients. Study results and limitations: Reported TCR beta diversity, measured in blood and tumor, was significantly higher for malignant thyroid tumors than for benign nodules.

This clone was picked up one time. Its antigen is not identified. TCRdb reassembled clones from the PCR reads with MiXCR. Of about 19,000 clones in the sample, approximately 40% are singletons; the top ten hold approximately 29%. There were no patients who had received any treatment before thyroid surgery. The sequence was collected from a female donor with papillary thyroid cancer or a benign thyroid nodule (not recorded which). Some clones in this sample may be carry-over from other donors' samples. The material sequenced was tumor tissue.

The CDR3 spells CASSLEARRQGTQYF. CDR3 sequence (DNA): TGTGCCAGCAGCTTAGAGGCCAGACGACAGGGTACGCAGTATTTT. The V call is TRBV7-6, the J call TRBJ2-3, with 7 bases matching TRBD1. With 1 base clipped from V and 8 bases from J, the junction kept 9 bases outside the gene matches. The CDR3 is 15 amino acids. The germline CDR1 and CDR2 sequences are SGHVS and FNYEAQ.